This TCR beta chain was captured in a study of long-term antiretroviral therapy in people with HIV. Overall study results and limits: Comparison with controls showed narrower CDR3 length ranges in HIV repertoires. Older ART regimens were possibly in use when the blood was collected between the mid-2000s and the late 2010s.

Germline-derived CDR1 and CDR2 are SGHRS and YFSETQ. V gave up 1 base and J gave up 8 bases; unmatched junction bases: 14. The CDR3 is 17 residues long. Per individual, the PBMC samples numbered at least one pre-ART and at least two post-ART. Run at survey level, the immunoSEQ assay was version v3.0. Assay used: immunoSEQ multiplex PCR; TCRdb lists only in-frame clones, some missing. The sample lists some 47,000 clones, 90% to 95% occurring once. For this clone: What it recognizes is unknown.

This chain uses TRBV5-1 with TRBJ2-1; 8 nucleotides match TRBD2. This TCR was sampled from a woman aged 45-65 years with HIV. The sample was unsorted PBMCs, taken 3.7 years after starting antiretroviral therapy. The CDR3 loop reads CASSLWASAGGPDEQFF. Here the CDR3 DNA reads TGCGCCAGCAGCTTGTGGGCTTCTGCGGGGGGCCCCGATGAGCAGTTCTTC. Combining the CDR3 with reference TRBV5-1 and TRBJ2-1 gives the whole variable domain KAGVTQTPRYLIKTRGQQVTLSCSPISGHRSVSWYQQTPGQGLQFLFEYFSETQRNKGNFPGRFSGRQFSNSRSEMNVSTLELGDSALYLCASSLWASAGGPDEQFFGPGTRLTVL.